A single sample is the source of the 25 T cell receptor beta chains below, sequenced in a study of T cell repertoires in cytomegalovirus infection. Antigen specificity for these receptors is unknown. TCRdb independently ran MiXCR on the reads; one entry per CDR3 protein. The table has roughly 990,000 distinct CDR3 sequences, about a third seen once. Material: cultured CD8+ T cells from PBMCs, obtained from culture after CMV antigen stimulation. Receptor source: a human donor in good health (CMV status not recorded). Some clones in this sample may be carry-over from other donors' samples.

This chain joins TRBV6-5 and TRBJ2-3, with D maybe TRBD2 (6 bases). CDR1 and CDR2 (germline): MNHEY, SVGAGI. The CDR3 is 11 residues long. The V and J ends lost 8 bases and 9 bases respectively, with 12 bases between them. CDR3 in amino acids: CASRGVRTQYF. For the CDR3, the DNA is TGTGCCAGCCGCGGGGTTCGCACGCAGTATTTT.

The chain recombines TRBV7-9 with TRBJ2-7; D call uncertain. Germline CDR1 SEHNR, CDR2 FQNEAQ (reference sequence). Trimming cost V 8 bases and J 2 bases, with 16 bases left between them. The CDR3 length is 14 residues. This chain's CDR3 is CASASRGVPYEQYF. Written as DNA, the CDR3 is TGTGCCAGCGCTTCCCGTGGGGTACCCTACGAGCAGTACTTC.

The gene calls are TRBV24-1 and TRBJ2-1; 8 bases align to TRBD2. The CDR3 runs to 15 residues. After removal of 5 bases from V and 6 bases from J, the junction contained 8 bases not matched to a gene. Germline V gene sequence: CDR1 KGHDR, CDR2 SFDVKD. In DNA, the CDR3 is TGTGCCACCAGTGCGGATAGCGGGGTCCCCAATGAGCAGTTCTTC. Translating it yields CATSADSGVPNEQFF.

This clonotype was seen at least ten times. The chain is built from TRBV7-8 and TRBJ2-1; 11 bases are a match to TRBD2. The CDR3 totals 17 residues. V gave up 3 bases and J gave up 6 bases; unmatched junction bases: 10. Germline-derived CDR1 and CDR2 are SGHVS and FQNEAQ. CDR3 nucleotide sequence: TGTGCCAGCAGCTTGTTAGCGGGGGGGCCAGTTTCCAATGAGCAGTTCTTC. Translating it yields CASSLLAGGPVSNEQFF.

There are a few counts of this clonotype. V gene TRBV7-2 combines with J gene TRBJ2-5; 11 bases are shared with TRBD1. The CDR3 consists of 15 residues. J was trimmed by 5 bases and V by 5 bases; bases with no gene match: 7. Germline V lookup: CDR1 SGHTA, CDR2 FQGNSA. For the CDR3, the DNA is TGTGCCAGCAGCCTACGGACAGGGGGCGTTGAGACCCAGTACTTC. It codes for CASSLRTGGVETQYF.

The rearrangement uses TRBV15 and TRBJ1-5; possible D gene TRBD1, 5 bases. The CDR3 loop spans 13 amino acids. Trimming shortened V by 4 bases and J by 7 bases, and 11 bases separated the two germline ends. The germline CDR1 and CDR2 sequences are LNHNV and YYDKDF (reference sequence). CDR3 residues: CATSTVRDQPQHF. The CDR3 DNA is TGTGCCACCAGCACGGTTAGGGACCAGCCCCAGCATTTT.

This clonotype was counted only a few times. This chain links TRBV20-1 with TRBJ2-7; 7 bases agree with TRBD2. This CDR3 contains 13 residues. J was trimmed by 3 bases and V by 1 base; bases with no gene match: 3. CDR1 is DFQATT, CDR2 SNEGSKA, per germline (reference sequence). The CDR3 sequence: CSARVREGYEQYV. In DNA, the CDR3 is TGCAGTGCTAGAGTCAGGGAGGGCTACGAGCAGTACGTC.

The V gene is TRBV7-8, the J gene TRBJ2-5; 9 bases align to TRBD1. The germline V gene has CDR1 SGHVS and CDR2 FQNEAQ. Trimming took 6 bases from V and 4 from J; bases not matched to a gene: 3. CDR3 length equals 13 residues. The CDR3 region has the DNA TGTGCCAGCAGGTTGACAGGGGGAGAGACCCAGTACTTC. It translates to CASRLTGGETQYF.

This rearrangement joins TRBV6-1 to TRBJ1-1; D unclear. With 11 bases removed from V and 1 base from J, the gap between germline ends came to 20 bases. CDR3 size: 15 residues. The germline V gene encodes CDR1 MNHNS and CDR2 SASEGT. The CDR3 DNA reads as TGTGCCTGCTCCACAGATGCTCGATGGAACACTGAAGCTTTCTTT. It encodes CACSTDARWNTEAFF.

The chain recombines TRBV4-1 with TRBJ2-7; 7 nucleotides agree with TRBD1. The V gene's germline CDR1 is MGHRA and CDR2 YSYEKL. The V gene end was trimmed by 4 bases and the J gene end by 5 bases; junction bases not matched to a gene: 8. The CDR3 has 14 amino acids. In nucleotides, the CDR3 is TGCGCCAGCAGCCGACGGGACAGTCCCAACGAGCAGTACTTC. Translating gives CASSRRDSPNEQYF.

This clonotype showed up many times. This chain joins TRBV7-8 and TRBJ1-3; 9 bases line up with TRBD1. The V segment lost 5 bases and the J segment 5 bases; nucleotides outside the gene matches: 7. CDR1 and CDR2 from the germline V gene are SGHVS and FQNEAQ. This CDR3 contains 15 residues. The CDR3 loop reads CASSEGQGVRNTIYF. In DNA form, the CDR3 reads TGTGCCAGCAGCGAGGGACAGGGTGTGCGAAACACCATATATTTT.

This chain uses TRBV20-1 with TRBJ2-7; either TRBD1 or TRBD2 may supply D (6 bases each). With 0 bases removed from V and 3 bases from J, the gap between germline ends came to 15 bases. CDR1 is DFQATT, CDR2 SNEGSKA, per germline (reference sequence). The length of the CDR3 is 15 residues. The CDR3 coding sequence is TGCAGTGCTAGAGATCTGGGGGGCTCTTACTACGAGCAGTACTTC. Its translation: CSARDLGGSYYEQYF.

V and J are TRBV12-3 or TRBV12-4 and TRBJ2-2; TRBD1 agrees at 8 bases. J was trimmed by 5 bases and V by 3 bases; bases with no gene match: 11. The CDR3 has 17 residues. In DNA form, the CDR3 reads TGTGCCAGCAGTTTTGTATTAGGACAGGGCGGTACCGGGGAGCTGTTTTTT. The encoded protein is CASSFVLGQGGTGELFF.

The V call is TRBV7-9, the J call TRBJ2-7; D possibly corresponds to TRBD1 (6 bases). This CDR3 is built from 13 residues. The germline V gene has CDR1 SEHNR and CDR2 FQNEAQ (reference sequence). Trimming shortened V by 3 bases and J by 5 bases, and 11 bases separated the two germline ends. CDR3 loop: CASSFVAGDEQYV. CDR3 DNA sequence: TGTGCCAGCAGCTTTGTGGCAGGGGACGAGCAGTACGTC.

The V gene is TRBV2, the J gene TRBJ2-1, with 8 bases identical to TRBD1. V was pared by 10 bases and J by 10 bases, with 12 bases of the junction left unmatched. Germline-derived CDR1 and CDR2 are SNHLY and FYNNEI. The CDR3 extends over 13 amino acids. CDR3 loop: CAMADRDNPEQFF. In DNA, the CDR3 is TGTGCCATGGCGGACAGGGATAATCCAGAGCAGTTCTTC.

This clonotype was seen once. V usage is TRBV10-3 and J usage is TRBJ2-7; no reliable D call. CDR1 is ENHRY, CDR2 SYGVKD, per germline. The CDR3 loop spans 14 amino acids. Trimming shortened V by 0 bases and J by 1 base, and 7 bases separated the two germline ends. In DNA, the CDR3 is TGTGCCATCAGTGAGTCGGGAAGTTCCTACGAGCAGTACTTC. This encodes CAISESGSSYEQYF.

The chain uses TRBV2 and TRBJ1-6; 7 nucleotides line up with TRBD1. J was trimmed by 8 bases and V by 5 bases; bases with no gene match: 6. In germline, CDR1 is SNHLY, CDR2 FYNNEI. This CDR3 has 14 amino acids. CDR3 in DNA: TGTGCCAGCAGTTTCCGGGACAGTCATTCACCCCTCCACTTT. It yields the protein CASSFRDSHSPLHF.

Only a few counts were recorded for this clonotype. This chain joins TRBV27 and TRBJ2-3; possibly TRBD1 or TRBD2 for D (5 bases each). This CDR3 is built from 15 residues. V was trimmed by 2 bases and J by 3 bases, leaving 12 bases between them. Germline V gives CDR1 MNHEY, CDR2 SMNVEV (reference sequence). The CDR3 sequence: CASSLGGRQTDTQYF. Here the CDR3 DNA reads TGTGCCAGCAGTTTAGGGGGAAGACAGACAGATACGCAGTATTTT.

This clonotype was recorded a few times. CDR3 nucleotide sequence: TGTGCCAGCAGCCCGGACGCCTCCTACGAGCAGTACTTC. Residues: CASSPDASYEQYF. The chain carries TRBV7-9 and TRBJ2-7; no firm D call. The CDR3 runs to 13 residues. The germline gives CDR1 SEHNR, CDR2 FQNEAQ (reference sequence). Trimming cost V 5 bases and J 0 bases, with 8 bases left between them.

This clonotype was counted many times. The rearrangement uses TRBV7-2 and TRBJ1-1, with D tentatively TRBD1 (5 bases). Germline CDR1 is SGHTA and CDR2 is FQGNSA. The CDR3 is made up of 16 amino acids. The V end lost 4 bases, the J end lost 0 bases, and 15 bases lay between the germline ends. CDR3 in amino acids: CASSSWGRGVNTEAFF. The DNA for the CDR3 is TGTGCCAGCAGCTCCTGGGGTCGGGGGGTGAACACTGAAGCTTTCTTT. The full variable domain, completed using reference TRBV7-2 and TRBJ1-1, is GAGVSQSPSNKVTEKGKDVELRCDPISGHTALYWYRQSLGQGLEFLIYFQGNSAPDKSGLPSDRFSAERTGGSVSTLTIQRTQQEDSAVYLCASSSWGRGVNTEAFFGQGTRLTVV.

This clonotype was observed a handful of times. The chain employs TRBV29-1 and TRBJ2-7, with 7 bases fitting TRBD1. The CDR3 runs to 14 residues. Germline V gene sequence: CDR1 SQVTM, CDR2 ANQGSEA. V was pared by 6 bases and J by 0 bases, with 8 bases of the junction left unmatched. The CDR3 sequence: CSVGTVETSYEQYF. CDR3 coding DNA: TGCAGCGTCGGGACAGTTGAAACCTCCTACGAGCAGTACTTC.

V is TRBV19 and J is TRBJ1-5; the D is unclear. The germline CDR1 and CDR2 sequences are LNHDA and SQIVND (reference sequence). V lost 3 bases to trimming and J lost 3 bases, with 6 bases between them. This CDR3 is 13 amino acids long. As DNA, the CDR3 is TGTGCCAGTAGTATCTCGGACAATCAGCCCCAGCATTTT. As protein: CASSISDNQPQHF.

The chain couples TRBV6-4 to TRBJ2-1; D is uncertain. Germline lookup yields CDR1 MRHNA and CDR2 SNTAGT. CDR3 length: 14 residues. Trimming removed 4 bases from V and 6 bases from J, with 13 bases in between. CDR3 protein: CASSGSLWGNEQFF. The DNA for the CDR3 is TGTGCCAGCAGTGGCTCCCTTTGGGGCAATGAGCAGTTCTTC.

The V and J genes are TRBV10-3 and TRBJ2-4, with unresolved D. Between the trimmed V and J ends, which lost 2 bases and 15 bases, there was a span of 2 bases. Looked up from germline, CDR1 is ENHRY and CDR2 is SYGVKD. There are 8 residues in the CDR3. CDR3 amino acids: CAISEPYF. CDR3 DNA: TGTGCCATCAGTGAGCCGTACTTC.

J is TRBJ2-1 and V is TRBV7-2; 9 positions match TRBD2. This CDR3 has 13 amino acids. Germline V lookup: CDR1 SGHTA, CDR2 FQGNSA. The V gene end was trimmed by 1 base and the J gene end by 14 bases; junction bases not matched to a gene: 6. CDR3 sequence reads: CASSLGGLAMEFF. The CDR3 region has the DNA TGTGCCAGCAGCTTAGGGGGACTAGCAATGGAGTTCTTC.